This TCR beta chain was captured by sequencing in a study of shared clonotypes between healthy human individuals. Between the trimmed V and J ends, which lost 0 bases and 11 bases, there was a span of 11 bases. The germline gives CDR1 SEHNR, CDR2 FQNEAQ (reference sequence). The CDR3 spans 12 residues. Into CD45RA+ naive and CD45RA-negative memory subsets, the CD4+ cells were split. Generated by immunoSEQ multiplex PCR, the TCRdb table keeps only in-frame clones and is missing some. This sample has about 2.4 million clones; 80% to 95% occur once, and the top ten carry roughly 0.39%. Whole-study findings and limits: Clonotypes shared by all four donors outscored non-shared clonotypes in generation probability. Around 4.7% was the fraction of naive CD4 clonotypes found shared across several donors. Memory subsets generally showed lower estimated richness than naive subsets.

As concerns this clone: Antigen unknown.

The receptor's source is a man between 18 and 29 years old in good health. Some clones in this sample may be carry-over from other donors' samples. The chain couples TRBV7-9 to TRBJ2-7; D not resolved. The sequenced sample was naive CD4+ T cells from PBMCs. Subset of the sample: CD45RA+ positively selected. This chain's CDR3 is CASSLAGSSEYF. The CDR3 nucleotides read TGTGCCAGCAGCTTAGCCGGTTCCAGCGAGTACTTC.